The 30 T cell receptor beta chains listed next were all sequenced from one sample in a study of T cells in Graves' hyperthyroidism and ophthalmopathy. Amplification yielded TCR beta CDR3 regions, with RNA transcripts as the source. An initial round of RT-PCR targeting the TCR CDR3 relied on the HTBI primer set. MiXCR, applied by TCRdb to the multiplex PCR reads, yields one record per CDR3 protein. The sample includes approximately 740,000 distinct CDR3 sequences, 14% of them seen just once. The sequencing input was blood. The receptor source for this set is a woman younger than 30 with Graves' hyperthyroidism.

In this sample, this clonotype turned up a few times. This rearrangement joins TRBV12-3 or TRBV12-4 to TRBJ2-2; TRBD2 agrees at 7 bases. The J segment lost 5 bases and the V segment lost 5 bases, leaving 8 bases of the junction unmatched. The CDR3 is made up of 15 amino acids. CDR3 nucleotide sequence: TGTGCCAGCAGTAATCCGGGAGGCGGGACCGGGGAGCTGTTTTTT. Encoded protein: CASSNPGGGTGELFF.

This clonotype has a handful of counts. The chain uses TRBV9 and TRBJ1-3; 7 bases fit TRBD1. The CDR3 has 17 amino acids. The trim removed 3 bases at V and 0 bases at J, leaving 9 bases unmatched. Germline V CDR1 and CDR2: SGDLS, YYNGEE. The CDR3 sequence: CASSAIPRDSSGNTIYF. The CDR3 nucleotides read TGTGCCAGCAGCGCAATACCCAGGGACAGCTCTGGAAACACCATATATTTT.

The chain recombines TRBV20-1 with TRBJ1-2, with TRBD1 identical over 7 bases. CDR3 length equals 14 residues. J was trimmed by 4 bases and V by 0 bases; bases with no gene match: 5. The germline CDR1 and CDR2 sequences are DFQATT and SNEGSKA (reference sequence). The CDR3 loop reads CSAREGDRVYGYTF. CDR3 in DNA: TGCAGTGCTAGAGAGGGTGACAGGGTCTATGGCTACACCTTC.

A note on this clonotype: One junction end does not reproduce the germline sequence, and a read error may be involved. The gene calls are TRBV27 and TRBJ1-4, with D unresolved. Germline CDR1 and CDR2: MNHEY and SMNVEV (reference sequence). The CDR3 totals 13 residues. CDR3 in DNA: TGTGCCAGCGGGCCGCCACCTAATGGAAAACTGTTTTTT. Translated, it gives CASGPPPNGKLFF. Filled out from reference TRBV27 and TRBJ1-4, the complete variable domain reads EAQVTQNPRYLITVTGKKLTVTCSQNMNHEYMSWYRQDPGLGLRQIYYSMNVEVTDKGDVPEGYKVSRKEKRNFPLILESPSPNQTSLYFCASGPPPNGKLFFGSGTQLSVL.

In its sample, this clonotype was seen many times. The chain is built from TRBV7-2 and TRBJ2-7; tentatively, D is TRBD2 (5 bases). CDR1 is SGHTA, CDR2 FQGNSA, per germline. The germline V and J ends were trimmed by 1 base and 3 bases, with 10 bases remaining between them. CDR3 length equals 14 residues. CDR3 nucleotides: TGTGCCAGCAGCTTAGATCCCGGACTCTACGAGCAGTACTTC. This codes for CASSLDPGLYEQYF.

This clonotype appeared a few times. J is TRBJ2-7 and V is TRBV7-2; D gene unclear. Trimming cost V 5 bases and J 0 bases, with 11 bases left between them. This CDR3 comprises 14 residues. The germline V gene has CDR1 SGHTA and CDR2 FQGNSA. CDR3 DNA sequence: TGTGCCAGCAGCAGAACGGGTTTCTCCTACGAGCAGTACTTC. It encodes CASSRTGFSYEQYF.

This clonotype was detected ten times or more. V gene TRBV2 combines with J gene TRBJ1-4; TRBD1 might be the D (6 bases). Germline V lookup: CDR1 SNHLY, CDR2 FYNNEI. The CDR3 loop spans 16 amino acids. V was trimmed by 6 bases and J by 4 bases, leaving 18 bases between them. CDR3 sequence (DNA): TGTGCCAGCAGACCAGGGGTTCGGAGGGATAATGAAAAACTGTTTTTT. Amino acids: CASRPGVRRDNEKLFF.

This clonotype was observed a handful of times. The chain has TRBV9 and TRBJ2-6; tentatively, D is TRBD1 or TRBD2 (5 bases each). CDR1 is SGDLS, CDR2 YYNGEE, per germline. The CDR3 covers 15 residues. Between the trimmed V and J ends, which lost 5 bases and 8 bases, there was a span of 17 bases. CDR3 amino acids: CASRAGTYGTNVLTF. CDR3 in DNA: TGTGCCAGCAGAGCTGGGACCTACGGAACCAACGTCCTGACTTTC. Variable domain in full (rest from reference TRBV9 and TRBJ2-6): DSGVTQTPKHLITATGQRVTLRCSPRSGDLSVYWYQQSLDQGLQFLIQYYNGEERAKGNILERFSAQQFPDLHSELNLSSLELGDSALYFCASRAGTYGTNVLTFGAGSRLTVL.

This clonotype was picked up a small number of times. The V call is TRBV19, the J call TRBJ2-7; D is unclear. Germline V gene sequence: CDR1 LNHDA, CDR2 SQIVND (reference sequence). V was cut by 3 bases and J by 3 bases, with 15 bases left in between. The CDR3 loop spans 15 amino acids. CDR3 sequence: CASSMARTARYEQYF. The CDR3 DNA sequence: TGTGCCAGTAGTATGGCAAGGACGGCCCGCTACGAGCAGTACTTC.

This clonotype was recorded at least ten times. The gene calls are TRBV11-2 and TRBJ2-1; D not resolved. The CDR3 loop spans 12 amino acids. Trimming took 1 base from V and 10 from J, leaving 8 bases between them. Germline CDR1 is SGHAT and CDR2 is FQNNGV. CDR3 residues: CASSLGFSEQFF. CDR3 in DNA: TGTGCCAGCAGCTTAGGTTTTTCGGAGCAGTTCTTC.

This clonotype was recorded many times. The genes are TRBV20-1 and TRBJ2-7; perhaps TRBD2 as D (7 bases). Trimming removed 6 bases from V and 0 bases from J, with 21 bases in between. This CDR3 spans 16 amino acids. Germline lookup yields CDR1 DFQATT and CDR2 SNEGSKA (reference sequence). CDR3 nucleotide sequence: TGCAGTGCACGGACCTGGGGGCTAGCGGACTCCTACGAGCAGTACTTC. It is translated as CSARTWGLADSYEQYF.

This clonotype was counted ten times or more. J is TRBJ1-1 and V is TRBV11-2; TRBD1 might be the D (6 bases). The ends were cut back, 3 bases at V and 0 bases at J, with 11 bases in the middle. Germline CDR1 and CDR2: SGHAT and FQNNGV. This CDR3 has 15 residues. The CDR3 is CASSFDRLMNTEAFF. In DNA, the CDR3 is TGTGCCAGCAGCTTCGACAGGTTGATGAACACTGAAGCTTTCTTT.

This clonotype has at least ten counts. The chain couples TRBV2 to TRBJ2-1; the D is unclear. Germline V lookup: CDR1 SNHLY, CDR2 FYNNEI. The CDR3 has 18 residues. V was trimmed by 4 bases and J by 4 bases, leaving 23 bases between them. Here the CDR3 reads CASSVSSQQHGGYNEQFF. In DNA, the CDR3 is TGTGCCAGCAGTGTTTCTTCGCAACAGCATGGCGGTTACAATGAGCAGTTCTTC.

This sequence joins TRBV6-1 and TRBJ2-5; 11 bases fit TRBD2. CDR1 and CDR2 (germline): MNHNS, SASEGT. After removal of 6 bases from V and 7 bases from J, the junction contained 10 bases not matched to a gene. This CDR3 is 15 amino acids long. In DNA, the CDR3 is TGTGCCAGCAGCCGGGGACTAGCGGAGTCGTGGACCCAGTACTTC. It yields the protein CASSRGLAESWTQYF.

The chain uses TRBV29-1 and TRBJ1-3; D not resolved. The germline V gene has CDR1 SQVTM and CDR2 ANQGSEA. The CDR3 is 13 amino acids. V lost 4 bases and J 4 bases, leaving 11 bases between the germline ends. The CDR3 coding sequence is TGCAGCGTTGTTACGGGGTCCGGAAACACCATATATTTT. It is translated as CSVVTGSGNTIYF.

This clonotype appeared a few times. The genes are TRBV10-3 and TRBJ2-7; no clear D. Germline V gene lookup returns CDR1 ENHRY and CDR2 SYGVKD. The CDR3 extends over 14 amino acids. The germline V and J ends were trimmed by 2 bases and 1 base, with 9 bases remaining between them. CDR3 protein: CAISEPSMSYEQYF. The CDR3 bases are TGTGCCATCAGTGAGCCTTCGATGTCCTACGAGCAGTACTTC.

A few counts support this clonotype. The V and J genes are TRBV6-1 and TRBJ2-1; 10 positions match TRBD2. The CDR3 sequence is 14 residues long. Germline loops: CDR1 MNHNS, CDR2 SASEGT. The trim removed 8 bases at V and 7 bases at J, leaving 8 bases unmatched. The CDR3 DNA follows: TGTGCCAGCGGGCTAGCGGGAGACTCTAATGAGCAGTTCTTC. This gives the protein CASGLAGDSNEQFF.

This clonotype was recorded many times. This rearrangement joins TRBV27 to TRBJ2-7; D possibly corresponds to TRBD1 (6 bases). The V end was cut by 4 bases, the J end by 3 bases, with 16 bases between. The germline CDR1 and CDR2 sequences are MNHEY and SMNVEV (reference sequence). The CDR3 length is 15 residues. CDR3 coding DNA: TGTGCCAGCAGTTACCGAGGTGGACAGCTCTACGAGCAGTACTTC. Protein: CASSYRGGQLYEQYF.

This chain links TRBV19 with TRBJ2-7; 10 bases map to TRBD2. The CDR3 runs 16 residues. The germline V gene encodes CDR1 LNHDA and CDR2 SQIVND (reference sequence). With V trimmed by 3 bases and J by 6 bases, 11 bases remained unmatched. The CDR3 DNA is TGTGCCAGTAGTATCTCGGGTAGCGGGAGGTTCGGCGAGCAGTACTTC. As protein: CASSISGSGRFGEQYF.

This chain uses TRBV27 with TRBJ2-7; 10 bases align to TRBD2. This CDR3 comprises 14 residues. V lost 6 bases and J lost 5; bases outside the gene matches: 7. CDR1 is MNHEY, CDR2 SMNVEV, per germline (reference sequence). The CDR3 DNA reads as TGTGCCAGCAGATCCCTAGCGGGAGAACACGAGCAGTACTTC. This translates into CASRSLAGEHEQYF.

J is TRBJ2-6 and V is TRBV7-9, with D perhaps being TRBD1 or TRBD2 (5 bases each). V was clipped by 5 bases and J by 1 base, with 21 bases between them. CDR1 and CDR2 (germline): SEHNR, FQNEAQ (reference sequence). CDR3 length: 19 residues. The CDR3 region is CASSPTSAGSFSGANVLTF. The CDR3 DNA sequence: TGTGCCAGCAGCCCAACCAGTGCAGGGAGCTTTTCTGGGGCCAACGTCCTGACTTTC. The full variable domain, in which reference TRBV7-9 and TRBJ2-6 provide the parts outside the CDR3, is DTGVSQNPRHKITKRGQNVTFRCDPISEHNRLYWYRQTLGQGPEFLTYFQNEAQLEKSRLLSDRFSAERPKGSFSTLEIQRTEQGDSAMYLCASSPTSAGSFSGANVLTFGAGSRLTVL.

The chain links TRBV29-1 to TRBJ1-2; 8 bases align to TRBD1. From germline, CDR1 is SQVTM and CDR2 ANQGSEA. Trimming removed 7 bases from V and 4 bases from J; junction bases left unmatched: 5. The length of the CDR3 is 12 residues. CDR3 nucleotide sequence: TGCAGCGCTGGACAGGGCCTCTATGGCTACACCTTC. This gives the protein CSAGQGLYGYTF.

This clonotype was found many times. CDR3 amino acids: CSARDFTGTGHGELFF. CDR3 coding DNA: TGCAGTGCTAGAGATTTTACTGGGACAGGGCACGGGGAGCTGTTTTTT. V gene TRBV20-1 combines with J gene TRBJ2-2; TRBD1 matches at 9 bases. Trimming removed 0 bases from V and 7 bases from J; junction bases left unmatched: 9. Germline loops: CDR1 DFQATT, CDR2 SNEGSKA (reference sequence). This CDR3 has 16 amino acids.

The table lists this clonotype with a few counts. The rearrangement joins TRBV13 to TRBJ2-4, with TRBD1 as a possible D gene (7 bases). This CDR3 is 15 amino acids long. Looked up from germline, CDR1 is PRHDT and CDR2 is FYEKMQ (reference sequence). The V end was cut by 4 bases, the J end by 3 bases, with 13 bases between. This CDR3 is CASSSIRGVKNIQYF. Here the CDR3 DNA reads TGTGCCAGCAGCTCGATCAGGGGGGTCAAAAACATTCAGTACTTC. Complete variable domain (other parts from reference TRBV13 and TRBJ2-4): AAGVIQSPRHLIKEKRETATLKCYPIPRHDTVYWYQQGPGQDPQFLISFYEKMQSDKGSIPDRFSAQQFSDYHSELNMSSLELGDSALYFCASSSIRGVKNIQYFGAGTRLSVL.

This clonotype showed up many times. The chain combines TRBV20-1 with TRBJ1-1; a possible D gene is TRBD1 (6 bases). The CDR3 has 16 residues. The V and J ends lost 0 bases and 1 base respectively, with 15 bases between them. From germline, CDR1 is DFQATT and CDR2 SNEGSKA (reference sequence). This chain's CDR3 is CSARDLGGQPNTEAFF. DNA for the CDR3: TGCAGTGCTAGAGATCTGGGAGGACAGCCGAACACTGAAGCTTTCTTT.

The chain is built from TRBV9 and TRBJ2-7; D is possibly TRBD2 (5 bases). CDR3 length: 17 amino acids. Germline CDR1 reads SGDLS; CDR2 reads YYNGEE. Trimming removed 4 bases at V and 0 bases at J, with 20 bases between. In DNA form, the CDR3 reads TGTGCCAGCAGCCCTACGCGGGCGACGAGGAGCTCCTACGAGCAGTACTTC. The encoded protein is CASSPTRATRSSYEQYF.

The sample holds one count of this clonotype. The chain has TRBV7-3 and TRBJ2-1; D is possibly TRBD1 (5 bases). Germline values: CDR1 SGHTA, CDR2 FQGTGA. Trimming left V 1 base short and J 6 bases short, with 16 bases between. The CDR3 is 16 residues long. CDR3 bases: TGTGCCAGCAGCTTAAGGGGCGGAGCGACACCCAATGAGCAGTTCTTC. Amino acids: CASSLRGGATPNEQFF.

This clonotype was recorded at least ten times. The chain carries TRBV2 and TRBJ2-7; 11 bases align to TRBD1. Germline V lookup: CDR1 SNHLY, CDR2 FYNNEI. The CDR3 runs 15 residues. The ends lost 4 bases at V and 1 base at J; junction bases unmatched: 3. The CDR3: CASSVDRGPSYEQYF. CDR3 coding DNA: TGTGCCAGCAGTGTGGACAGGGGGCCATCCTACGAGCAGTACTTC.

This clonotype has at least ten counts. CDR3 nucleotide sequence: TGTGCCAGCAGTTTTCAGGGGGCGCGAACTGAAGCTTTCTTT. Protein product: CASSFQGARTEAFF. The genes are TRBV27 and TRBJ1-1, with 8 nucleotides matching TRBD1. In germline, CDR1 is MNHEY, CDR2 SMNVEV (reference sequence). The CDR3 consists of 14 residues. The trim removed 3 bases at V and 5 bases at J, leaving 5 bases unmatched.

J is TRBJ1-1 and V is TRBV18; 8 bases align to TRBD1. The V gene's germline CDR1 is KGHSH and CDR2 LQKENI. V lost 5 bases, J lost 7 bases, and 6 bases stayed unmatched. The CDR3 contains 13 residues. The CDR3 spells CASSMGQEIEAFF. For the CDR3, the DNA is TGTGCCAGCTCAATGGGACAGGAAATTGAAGCTTTCTTT.